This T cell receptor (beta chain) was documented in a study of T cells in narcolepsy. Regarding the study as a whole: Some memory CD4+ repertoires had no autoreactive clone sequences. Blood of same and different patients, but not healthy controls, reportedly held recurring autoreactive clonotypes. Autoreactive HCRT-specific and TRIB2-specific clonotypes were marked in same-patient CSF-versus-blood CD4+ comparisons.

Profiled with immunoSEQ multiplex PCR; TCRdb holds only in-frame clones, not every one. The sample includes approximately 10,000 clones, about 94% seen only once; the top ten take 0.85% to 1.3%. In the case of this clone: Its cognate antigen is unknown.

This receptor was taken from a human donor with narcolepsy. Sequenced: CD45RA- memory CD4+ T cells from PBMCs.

CDR3: CASSLVDRGLANYGYTF. As DNA, the CDR3 is TGTGCCAGCAGCTTGGTGGACAGGGGGTTAGCTAACTATGGCTACACCTTC. The chain links TRBV5-4 to TRBJ1-2; TRBD1 agrees at 10 bases. Germline V gene lookup returns CDR1 SGHNT and CDR2 YYREEE (reference sequence). The CDR3 is 17 amino acids. V shed 0 bases and J 0 bases; nucleotides not matched to a gene: 5.